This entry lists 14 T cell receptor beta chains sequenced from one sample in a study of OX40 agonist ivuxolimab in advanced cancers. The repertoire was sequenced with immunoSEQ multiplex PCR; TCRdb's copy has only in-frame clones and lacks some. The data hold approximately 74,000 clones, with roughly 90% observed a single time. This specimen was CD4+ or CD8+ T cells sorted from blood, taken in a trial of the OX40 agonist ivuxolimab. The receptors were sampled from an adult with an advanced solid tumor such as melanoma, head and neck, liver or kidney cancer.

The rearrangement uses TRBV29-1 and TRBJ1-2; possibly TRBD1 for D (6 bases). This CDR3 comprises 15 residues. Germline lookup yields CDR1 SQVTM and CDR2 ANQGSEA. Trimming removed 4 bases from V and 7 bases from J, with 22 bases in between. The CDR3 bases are TGCAGCGTTGTAACCGGGACAACCCCCCTGGTTGGCTACACCTTC. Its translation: CSVVTGTTPLVGYTF.

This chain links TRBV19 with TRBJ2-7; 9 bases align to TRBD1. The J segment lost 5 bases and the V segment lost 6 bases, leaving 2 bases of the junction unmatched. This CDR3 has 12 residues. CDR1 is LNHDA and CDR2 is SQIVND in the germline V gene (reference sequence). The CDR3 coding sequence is TGTGCCAGTAGCCGGGACAGGGACGAGCAGTACTTC. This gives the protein CASSRDRDEQYF.

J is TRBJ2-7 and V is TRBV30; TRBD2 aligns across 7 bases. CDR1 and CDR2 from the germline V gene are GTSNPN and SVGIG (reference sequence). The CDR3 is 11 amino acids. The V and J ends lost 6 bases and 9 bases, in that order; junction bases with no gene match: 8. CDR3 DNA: TGTGCCTGCTCGGCGGGAGCCGGGCAGTACTTC. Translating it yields CACSAGAGQYF.

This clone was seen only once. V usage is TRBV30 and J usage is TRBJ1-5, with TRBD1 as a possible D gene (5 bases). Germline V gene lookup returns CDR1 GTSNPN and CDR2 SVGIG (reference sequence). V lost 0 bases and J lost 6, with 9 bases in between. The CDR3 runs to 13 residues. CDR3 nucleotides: TGTGCCTGGAGTGTGAGGGGAAGTCAGCCCCAGCATTTT. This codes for CAWSVRGSQPQHF.

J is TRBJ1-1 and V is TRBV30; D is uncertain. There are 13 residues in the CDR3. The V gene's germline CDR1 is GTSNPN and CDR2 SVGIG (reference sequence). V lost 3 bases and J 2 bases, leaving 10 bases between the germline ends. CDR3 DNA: TGTGCCTGGAGGGACTCTCTAAACACTGAAGCTTTCTTT. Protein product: CAWRDSLNTEAFF. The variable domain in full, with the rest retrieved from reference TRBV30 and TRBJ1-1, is SQTIHQWPATLVQPVGSPLSLECTVEGTSNPNLYWYRQAAGRGLQLLFYSVGIGQISSEVPQNLSASRPQDRQFILSSKKLLLSDSGFYLCAWRDSLNTEAFFGQGTRLTVV.

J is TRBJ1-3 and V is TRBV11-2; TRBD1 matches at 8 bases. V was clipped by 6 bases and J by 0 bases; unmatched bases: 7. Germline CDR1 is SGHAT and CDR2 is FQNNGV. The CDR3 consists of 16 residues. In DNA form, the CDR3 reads TGTGCCAGCAGACCCCGGGACAGGTCCTCTGGAAACACCATATATTTT. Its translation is CASRPRDRSSGNTIYF.

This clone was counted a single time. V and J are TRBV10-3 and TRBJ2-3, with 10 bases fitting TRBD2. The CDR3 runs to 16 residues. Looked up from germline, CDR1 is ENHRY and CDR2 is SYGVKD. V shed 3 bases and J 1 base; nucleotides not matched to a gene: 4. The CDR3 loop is CAISEAGTSGTDTQYF. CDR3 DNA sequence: TGTGCCATCAGTGAAGCCGGGACTAGCGGCACAGATACGCAGTATTTT.

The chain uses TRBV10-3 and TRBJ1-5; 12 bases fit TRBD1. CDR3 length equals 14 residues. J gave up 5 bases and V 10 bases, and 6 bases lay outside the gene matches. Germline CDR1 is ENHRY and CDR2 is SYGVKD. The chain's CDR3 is CASAGTGGDQPQHF. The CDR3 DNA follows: TGTGCCAGCGCCGGGACAGGGGGCGATCAGCCCCAGCATTTT.

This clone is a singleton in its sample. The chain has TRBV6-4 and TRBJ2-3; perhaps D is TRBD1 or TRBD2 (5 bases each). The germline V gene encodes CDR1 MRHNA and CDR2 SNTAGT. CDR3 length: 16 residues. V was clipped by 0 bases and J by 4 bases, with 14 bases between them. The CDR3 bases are TGTGCCAGCAGTGACTCTGGGGGATACCAACCAGATACGCAGTATTTT. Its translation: CASSDSGGYQPDTQYF.

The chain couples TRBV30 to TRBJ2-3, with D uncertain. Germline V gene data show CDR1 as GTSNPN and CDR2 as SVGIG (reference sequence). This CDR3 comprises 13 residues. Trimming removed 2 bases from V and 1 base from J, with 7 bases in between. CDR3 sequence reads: CAWSPDRTDTQYF. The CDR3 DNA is TGTGCCTGGAGTCCAGACCGCACAGATACGCAGTATTTT.

DNA of the CDR3: TGTGCCAGCAGCCCCCGGGACAGGGGGCTCGTCAGTGAAAAACTGTTTTTT. As protein: CASSPRDRGLVSEKLFF. V gene TRBV5-6 combines with J gene TRBJ1-4; TRBD1 matches 12 bases. The CDR3 length is 17 residues. Germline V gene data show CDR1 as SGHDT and CDR2 as YYEEEE. Unmatched junction bases numbered 11, after V lost 4 bases and J lost 7 bases. Based on the CDR3 plus reference TRBV5-6 and TRBJ1-4, the full variable domain is DAGVTQSPTHLIKTRGQQVTLRCSPKSGHDTVSWYQQALGQGPQFIFQYYEEEERQRGNFPDRFSGHQFPNYSSELNVNALLLGDSALYLCASSPRDRGLVSEKLFFGSGTQLSVL.

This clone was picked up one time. CDR3 sequence (DNA): TGTGCCAGCAGCTTAAGGGAGAGTAGTTCCACAGATACGCAGTATTTT. Encoded protein: CASSLRESSSTDTQYF. The rearrangement uses TRBV7-3 and TRBJ2-3; D possibly corresponds to TRBD2 (5 bases). Trimming shortened V by 1 base and J by 2 bases, and 13 bases separated the two germline ends. Germline V CDR1 and CDR2: SGHTA, FQGTGA. The CDR3 contains 16 residues.

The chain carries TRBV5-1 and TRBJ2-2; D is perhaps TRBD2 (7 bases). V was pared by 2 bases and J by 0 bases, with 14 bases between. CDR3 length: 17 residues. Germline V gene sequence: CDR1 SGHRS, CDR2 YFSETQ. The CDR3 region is CASSFTVGGANTGELFF. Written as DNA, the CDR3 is TGCGCCAGCAGCTTTACCGTAGGGGGGGCGAACACCGGGGAGCTGTTTTTT.

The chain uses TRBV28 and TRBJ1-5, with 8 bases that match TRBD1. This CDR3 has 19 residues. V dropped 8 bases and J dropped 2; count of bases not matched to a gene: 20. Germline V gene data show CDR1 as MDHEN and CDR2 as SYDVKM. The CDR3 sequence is CASRGGQGDMLRGNQPQHF. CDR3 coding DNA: TGTGCCAGCCGCGGTGGACAGGGTGATATGTTGAGAGGCAATCAGCCCCAGCATTTT.